One sample yielded the 3 T cell receptor beta chains listed below, sequenced in a study of CXCR3-negative and CXCR3-positive naive CD8 T cells (dated by TCRdb to about 2019). Sequencing was performed on a NextSeq 550. The Human TCR Profiling Kit (MiLaboratory) was used to make UMI-labeled 5' RACE TRB cDNA libraries. Once TCRdb had reprocessed the reads, it stored one entry per CDR3 protein sequence and supplied no DNA. The sample table includes 120,000 to 150,000 distinct CDR3 sequences. The ten largest clones add up to 0.25% to 0.3% of the sample. Summary of the overall study and its limitations: TRB CDR3s from CXCR3-positive naive cells showed higher hydrophobicity (lower Kidera factor 4), lower energy, and higher strength and volume indices than CXCR3-negative naive cells.

The antigens for these receptors are not known. Sequencing was performed on naive CXCR3+ CD8+ T cells from blood. This specimen's cell subset or site label, interpreted: CD45RO-CCR7+CD27+CD95- naive CD8+ T cells expressing CXCR3 (TNR3+). These receptors were collected from a human donor in good health. Some clones in this sample may be carry-over from other donors' samples.

V gene TRBV7-9 combines with J gene TRBJ2-3; TCRdb's D call, TRBD2, is unchecked because there is no DNA. CDR1 SEHNR and CDR2 FQNEAQ come from the germline V gene (reference sequence). The CDR3 is made up of 13 amino acids. This chain's CDR3 is CASSLMAEGTQYF.

This chain connects TRBV28 to TRBJ2-3; TCRdb's D call, TRBD2, is unchecked because there is no DNA. The germline V gene has CDR1 MDHEN and CDR2 SYDVKM. CDR3 length equals 17 residues. The CDR3 sequence: CASSSPLAGTITDTQYF. The variable domain in full, completed from reference TRBV28 and TRBJ2-3, reads DVKVTQSSRYLVKRTGEKVFLECVQDMDHENMFWYRQDPGLGLRLIYFSYDVKMKEKGDIPEGYSVSREKKERFSLILESASTNQTSMYLCASSSPLAGTITDTQYFGPGTRLTVL.

The chain's CDR3 is CASSPRTGLQETQYF. The J gene is TRBJ2-5, the V gene TRBV7-3; TCRdb's D call of TRBD1 is untestable without DNA. The CDR3 loop spans 15 amino acids. CDR1 and CDR2 (germline): SGHTA, FQGTGA.